Listed below are T cell receptor beta chains from one sample, sequenced in a study of shared clonotypes between healthy human individuals. Assay: immunoSEQ multiplex PCR; the TCRdb copy retains only in-frame clones and omits some. This table holds about 2.3 million clones, 85% to 95% found once. Sequenced material: naive CD4+ T cells from PBMCs. All receptors derive from a man aged 18-30 years in good health. Some clones in this sample may be carry-over from other donors' samples. Both conserved end residues are part of each CDR3. D genes are given only for firm matches. Some rows have no size entry. The others give once, few or many, or a class for an expanded clone.

J gene: TRBJ2-1
V gene: TRBV11-2
clone size: -
D gene: TRBD2
CDR3 DNA: TGTGCCAGCAGAAAACTAGCGGGAGCCTCCTACAATGAGCAGTTCTTC
CDR3 protein: CASRKLAGASYNEQFF

J gene: TRBJ2-5
V gene: TRBV6-1
clone size: -
D gene: TRBD2
CDR3 DNA: TGTGCCAGCATGCGACTAGCGTTCCAAGAGACCCAGTACTTC
CDR3 protein: CASMRLAFQETQYF

J gene: TRBJ1-5
V gene: TRBV18
clone size: -
D gene: -
CDR3 DNA: TGTGCCAGCTCACCACCCCCCGGGGGCGGACAGCCCCAGCATTTT
CDR3 protein: CASSPPPGGGQPQHF

J gene: TRBJ2-7
V gene: TRBV18
clone size: -
D gene: -
CDR3 DNA: TGTGCCAGCTCAGTGATGGGCGAGCAGTACTTC
CDR3 protein: CASSVMGEQYF

J gene: TRBJ2-1
V gene: TRBV19
clone size: -
D gene: TRBD1
CDR3 DNA: TGTGCCAGTAGTATCGGGACAGGGATTCCCAATGAGCAGTTCTTC
CDR3 protein: CASSIGTGIPNEQFF

J gene: TRBJ2-7
V gene: TRBV5-1
clone size: -
D gene: -
CDR3 DNA: TGCGCCAGCAGCTTGGTTACAGCAAGCCCCAGGATGGAGCAGTACTTC
CDR3 protein: CASSLVTASPRMEQYF

J gene: TRBJ1-2
V gene: TRBV9
clone size: -
D gene: TRBD1
CDR3 DNA: TGTGCCAGCAGCCCGAGGGACAGGGCCCTCTATGGCTACACCTTC
CDR3 protein: CASSPRDRALYGYTF

J gene: TRBJ1-1
V gene: TRBV7-3
clone size: -
D gene: -
CDR3 DNA: TGTGCCAGCAGCTTAACGGCGGGGGCTTACACTGAAGCTTTCTTT
CDR3 protein: CASSLTAGAYTEAFF

J gene: TRBJ1-1
V gene: TRBV27
clone size: -
D gene: -
CDR3 DNA: TGTGCCAGCAGTTCCCCGAGACAAGGGAACACTGAAGCTTTCTTT
CDR3 protein: CASSSPRQGNTEAFF

J gene: TRBJ1-5
V gene: TRBV5-8
clone size: -
D gene: TRBD1
CDR3 DNA: TGTGCCAGCAGCTTCGTACAGGGGTCTAGCAATCAGCCCCAGCATTTT
CDR3 protein: CASSFVQGSSNQPQHF

J gene: TRBJ2-3
V gene: TRBV19
clone size: -
D gene: -
CDR3 DNA: TGTGCCAGTAGTAAGTTACTAGAAGGCACAGATACGCAGTATTTT
CDR3 protein: CASSKLLEGTDTQYF

J gene: TRBJ2-1
V gene: TRBV5-1
clone size: -
D gene: TRBD2
CDR3 DNA: TGCGCCAGCAGCTTGAGTCTAGCGGGAGGCCACAATGAGCAGTTCTTC
CDR3 protein: CASSLSLAGGHNEQFF

J gene: TRBJ2-7
V gene: TRBV28
clone size: -
D gene: -
CDR3 DNA: TGTGCCAGCAGGGGAAGTTACGAGCAGTACTTC
CDR3 protein: CASRGSYEQYF

J gene: TRBJ2-7
V gene: TRBV19
clone size: -
D gene: TRBD1
CDR3 DNA: TGTGCCAGTAGTATCTCCGCCGACAGGGGGCCAACCTACGAGCAGTACTTC
CDR3 protein: CASSISADRGPTYEQYF

J gene: TRBJ1-1
V gene: TRBV29-1
clone size: few
D gene: -
CDR3 DNA: TGCAGCGCCCGACCCGGGTACACTGAAGCTTTCTTT
CDR3 protein: CSARPGYTEAFF

J gene: TRBJ2-7
V gene: TRBV28
clone size: -
D gene: -
CDR3 DNA: TGTGCCAGCAGTGTAACCGGGACATTGTCCTACGAGCAGTACTTC
CDR3 protein: CASSVTGTLSYEQYF

J gene: TRBJ2-1
V gene: TRBV15
clone size: -
D gene: TRBD2
CDR3 DNA: TGTGCCACCAGCAGTGCGGTAACTAGCGGGAGATGGGAGCAGTTCTTC
CDR3 protein: CATSSAVTSGRWEQFF

J gene: TRBJ1-2
V gene: TRBV9
clone size: -
D gene: TRBD1
CDR3 DNA: TGTGCCAGCAGCCCACGCCCGACAGGGGGGTTCTATGGCTACACCTTC
CDR3 protein: CASSPRPTGGFYGYTF

J gene: TRBJ2-3
V gene: TRBV7-3
clone size: -
D gene: TRBD1
CDR3 DNA: TGTGCCAGCAGCTTAAAGGGACAGGGGGCAGATACGCAGTATTTT
CDR3 protein: CASSLKGQGADTQYF

J gene: TRBJ2-5
V gene: TRBV29-1
clone size: -
D gene: TRBD2
CDR3 DNA: TGCAGCGCGGGGAGCGGGAGTGAGACCCAGTACTTC
CDR3 protein: CSAGSGSETQYF

J gene: TRBJ1-2
V gene: TRBV5-1
clone size: -
D gene: TRBD1
CDR3 DNA: TGCGCCAGCAGCGGCGGACAGGGGTTCTATGGCTACACCTTC
CDR3 protein: CASSGGQGFYGYTF

J gene: TRBJ1-1
V gene: TRBV10-3
clone size: -
D gene: TRBD1
CDR3 DNA: TGTGCCATCAGTGGAACAGGGGAAACTGAAGCTTTCTTT
CDR3 protein: CAISGTGETEAFF

J gene: TRBJ2-2
V gene: TRBV9
clone size: -
D gene: -
CDR3 DNA: TGTGCCAGCAGTTCCAGGACAGAGAACACCGGGGAGCTGTTTTTT
CDR3 protein: CASSSRTENTGELFF

J gene: TRBJ2-7
V gene: TRBV5-4
clone size: -
D gene: TRBD2
CDR3 DNA: TGTGCCAGCAGCTTGAACCCACTAGCGGGAGGAGACGAGCAGTACTTC
CDR3 protein: CASSLNPLAGGDEQYF

J gene: TRBJ2-3
V gene: TRBV15
clone size: -
D gene: -
CDR3 DNA: TGTGCCACCAGCAGAGGAGGAACCGTTGGCACAGATACGCAGTATTTT
CDR3 protein: CATSRGGTVGTDTQYF

J gene: TRBJ2-7
V gene: TRBV5-1
clone size: -
D gene: TRBD2
CDR3 DNA: TGCGCCAGCAGCTTGGAGTCTAGCGGGAGCTACGAGCAGTACTTC
CDR3 protein: CASSLESSGSYEQYF

J gene: TRBJ2-1
V gene: TRBV7-2
clone size: -
D gene: -
CDR3 DNA: TGTGCCAGCAGCGTTGCTCTGGGCAATGAGCAGTTCTTC
CDR3 protein: CASSVALGNEQFF

J gene: TRBJ2-3
V gene: TRBV9
clone size: -
D gene: -
CDR3 DNA: TGTGCCAGCAGCGAGAGGACAGGCACAGATACGCAGTATTTT
CDR3 protein: CASSERTGTDTQYF

J gene: TRBJ2-5
V gene: TRBV18
clone size: -
D gene: TRBD1
CDR3 DNA: TGTGCCAGCTCCCGGGACAGAAGCCAAGAGACCCAGTACTTC
CDR3 protein: CASSRDRSQETQYF

J gene: TRBJ1-1
V gene: TRBV10-3
clone size: -
D gene: -
CDR3 DNA: TGTGCCATCAGTGTGGGGGGGACTGAAGCTTTCTTT
CDR3 protein: CAISVGGTEAFF

J gene: TRBJ1-4
V gene: TRBV29-1
clone size: -
D gene: -
CDR3 DNA: TGCAGCGTTGTATCAGGGGATGAAAAACTGTTTTTT
CDR3 protein: CSVVSGDEKLFF

J gene: TRBJ1-2
V gene: TRBV5-5
clone size: -
D gene: -
CDR3 DNA: TGTGCCAGCAGCTTCGGCGAGTATGGCTACACCTTC
CDR3 protein: CASSFGEYGYTF

J gene: TRBJ2-1
V gene: TRBV6-1
clone size: -
D gene: -
CDR3 DNA: TGTGCCAGCAGTGAAGGGTGGGTTGGTGAGCAGTTCTTC
CDR3 protein: CASSEGWVGEQFF

J gene: TRBJ1-2
V gene: TRBV19
clone size: -
D gene: -
CDR3 DNA: TGTGCCAGTACCCCTACAGAAAACTATGGCTACACCTTC
CDR3 protein: CASTPTENYGYTF

J gene: TRBJ2-7
V gene: TRBV23-1
clone size: -
D gene: TRBD1
CDR3 DNA: TGCGCCAGCAGCCTGACAGGGTGTGACGAGCAGTACTTC
CDR3 protein: CASSLTGCDEQYF

J gene: TRBJ2-7
V gene: TRBV25-1
clone size: -
D gene: -
CDR3 DNA: TGTGCCAGCAGTGTTGTCGAGTTATCCCACGAGCAGTACTTC
CDR3 protein: CASSVVELSHEQYF

J gene: TRBJ1-4
V gene: TRBV5-1
clone size: -
D gene: -
CDR3 DNA: TGCGCCAGCAGCTTACAAGGGGGGGATGAAAAACTGTTTTTT
CDR3 protein: CASSLQGGDEKLFF

J gene: TRBJ2-1
V gene: TRBV29-1
clone size: -
D gene: -
CDR3 DNA: TGCAGCGTGAGGGAGGAATTAAGGGTCAATGAGCAGTTCTTC
CDR3 protein: CSVREELRVNEQFF